What follows are 15 T cell receptor beta chains derived from one specimen sequenced in a study of T cell responses to AZD1222 COVID-19 vaccine. TCRdb keeps only in-frame clones here, not all; method: immunoSEQ multiplex PCR. Here the sample spans 150,000 to 160,000 clones, under 95% being singletons. This specimen consisted of peripheral blood, obtained on day 0 of AZD1222 vaccination. The receptors shown here come from an adult in good health.

The rearrangement joins TRBV28 to TRBJ2-2; tentatively, D is TRBD1 (7 bases). V lost 4 bases and J 5 bases, leaving 23 bases between the germline ends. Germline assignment: CDR1 MDHEN and CDR2 SYDVKM. The CDR3 covers 18 residues. This CDR3 reads CASSSQILPAGGTGELFF. CDR3 in DNA: TGTGCCAGCAGTTCACAGATCCTCCCCGCAGGGGGGACCGGGGAGCTGTTTTTT.

The chain uses TRBV3-1 (or the pseudogene TRBV3-2) and TRBJ2-3; 8 nucleotides align to TRBD2. Unmatched junction bases numbered 14, after V lost 1 base and J lost 5 bases. The germline gives CDR1 LGHDT, CDR2 YNNKEL (reference sequence). CDR3 length: 18 residues. The CDR3 DNA follows: TGTGCCAGCAGCCAAGTTTTGGTAGTTCCCGGGGGGGGAGATACGCAGTATTTT. It codes for CASSQVLVVPGGGDTQYF.

The V call is TRBV21-1, the J call TRBJ1-6. TRBV21-1 represents a pseudogene. The CDR3 is 14 residues long. CDR3 sequence: CASREGDLNSPLHF. The CDR3 DNA reads as TGTGCCAGCAGGGAGGGGGACCTCAATTCACCCCTCCACTTT.

The chain carries TRBV5-1 and TRBJ2-7; 11 bases map to TRBD2. Germline V lookup: CDR1 SGHRS, CDR2 YFSETQ. The CDR3 extends over 16 amino acids. J lost 0 bases, V lost 3 bases, and 5 bases had no gene match. The CDR3 DNA sequence: TGCGCCAGCAGCTCCCTCGGGACTAGCGGCTCCTACGAGCAGTACTTC. Its translation is CASSSLGTSGSYEQYF.

V is TRBV5-5 and J is TRBJ1-6; possible D gene TRBD1, 6 bases. The CDR3 is made up of 17 amino acids. Trimming pared 2 bases from V and 0 bases from J, leaving 12 bases between. Germline lookup yields CDR1 SGHKS and CDR2 YYEKEE (reference sequence). Here the CDR3 reads CASSFGQTSSYNSPLHF. The CDR3 coding sequence is TGTGCCAGCAGCTTCGGACAGACGAGCTCCTATAATTCACCCCTCCACTTT.

The chain joins TRBV3-1 (or the pseudogene TRBV3-2) to TRBJ1-5, with 9 bases aligning to TRBD1. J lost 6 bases, V lost 4 bases, and 4 bases had no gene match. This CDR3 comprises 14 residues. CDR1 is LGHDT and CDR2 is YNNKEL in the germline V gene (reference sequence). CDR3 bases: TGTGCCAGCAGCCTAGGACAGGGGATTCAGCCCCAGCATTTT. Amino acid sequence: CASSLGQGIQPQHF.

V and J are TRBV7-8 and TRBJ2-1; 9 bases match TRBD2. Germline assignment: CDR1 SGHVS and CDR2 FQNEAQ. This CDR3 has 15 amino acids. V shed 8 bases, J shed 12 bases, and the junction held 17 bases outside the gene matches. Written as DNA, the CDR3 is TGTGCCAGCGCCGCGGGGCGGGAGGGCATAAGGGGGCAGTTCTTC. It encodes CASAAGREGIRGQFF. Supplemented by reference TRBV7-8 and TRBJ2-1, the full variable domain reads GAGVSQSPRYKVAKRGQDVALRCDPISGHVSLFWYQQALGQGPEFLTYFQNEAQLDKSGLPSDRFFAERPEGSVSTLKIQRTQQEDSAVYLCASAAGREGIRGQFFGPGTRLTVL.

This chain links TRBV15 with TRBJ2-7; D is unresolved. CDR3 size: 13 residues. Germline CDR1 is LNHNV and CDR2 is YYDKDF (reference sequence). Trimming shortened V by 6 bases and J by 4 bases, and 13 bases separated the two germline ends. This CDR3 is CATSRSLWYEQYF. DNA of the CDR3: TGTGCCACCAGTCGCTCCCTTTGGTACGAGCAGTACTTC. The whole variable domain, remainder taken from reference TRBV15 and TRBJ2-7, is DAMVIQNPRYQVTQFGKPVTLSCSQTLNHNVMYWYQQKSSQAPKLLFHYYDKDFNNEADTPDNFQSRRPNTSFCFLDIRSPGLGDTAMYLCATSRSLWYEQYFGPGTRLTVT.

On this clone: Other DNA sequences in this sample translate to the same CDR3. CDR3 bases: TGTGCCAGTAGTATTGGGACAGGCAATCAGCCCCAGCATTTT. Its protein is CASSIGTGNQPQHF. The gene calls are TRBV19 and TRBJ1-5; 7 nucleotides match TRBD1. The CDR3 has 14 residues. Losses at the gene ends were 3 bases for V and 2 bases for J; bases not matched to a gene: 1. In germline, CDR1 is LNHDA, CDR2 SQIVND (reference sequence).

V gene TRBV29-1 combines with J gene TRBJ2-7; D is perhaps TRBD1 or TRBD2 (5 bases each). Germline CDR1 is SQVTM and CDR2 is ANQGSEA. The V gene lost 6 bases and the J gene lost 6 bases, with 12 bases spanning the gap. The CDR3 sequence is 11 residues long. The CDR3, as DNA: TGCAGCGTATTGGGGGTCGGCGAGCAGTACTTC. It yields the protein CSVLGVGEQYF.

The rearrangement uses TRBV5-1 and TRBJ1-2, with a weak D call TRBD1 (6 bases). Per germline, CDR1 SGHRS and CDR2 YFSETQ. This CDR3 contains 16 residues. The ends were cut back, 7 bases at V and 0 bases at J, with 19 bases in the middle. CDR3: CASSSGPGVTNYGYTF. For the CDR3, the DNA is TGCGCCAGCTCCTCCGGCCCAGGGGTTACTAACTATGGCTACACCTTC.

The genes are TRBV28 and TRBJ1-3; D remains ambiguous. The CDR3 loop spans 14 amino acids. The germline V gene encodes CDR1 MDHEN and CDR2 SYDVKM. Trimming pared 7 bases from V and 1 base from J, leaving 11 bases between. Here the CDR3 DNA reads TGTGCCAGCAATAGGGTGATATCTGGAAACACCATATATTTT. Translating it yields CASNRVISGNTIYF.

In its sample, this clone was seen once. The chain recombines TRBV9 with TRBJ1-1; TRBD1 matches at 9 bases. The CDR3 loop spans 18 amino acids. J gave up 3 bases and V 3 bases, and 15 bases lay outside the gene matches. The germline V gene has CDR1 SGDLS and CDR2 YYNGEE. The CDR3 DNA reads TGTGCCAGCAGCGCCGGGGACAGGGAAAATGGATGGGACACTGAAGCTTTCTTT. Translated: CASSAGDRENGWDTEAFF.

The chain links TRBV12-5 to TRBJ1-3; 7 bases align to TRBD1. The CDR3 length is 15 residues. The ends lost 1 base at V and 2 bases at J; junction bases unmatched: 2. Germline CDR1 reads LGHNT; CDR2 reads FRNRAP. In DNA, the CDR3 is TGTGCTAGTGGTTTGGCGACAGGGCCTGGAAACACCATATATTTT. It yields the protein CASGLATGPGNTIYF.

The chain combines TRBV6-5 with TRBJ2-7; 10 nucleotides agree with TRBD1. V shed 6 bases, J shed 5 bases, and the junction held 7 bases outside the gene matches. In germline, CDR1 is MNHEY, CDR2 SVGAGI. The CDR3 is made up of 14 amino acids. DNA for the CDR3: TGTGCCAGCAGCTACGGACAGGGGGGGGACGAGCAGTACTTC. Translating it yields CASSYGQGGDEQYF.